This T cell receptor beta chain was found in a study of shared clonotypes between healthy human individuals. Here immunoSEQ multiplex PCR was the method, and the copy in TCRdb shows in-frame clones only, minus some. The sample lists around 500,000 clones; about three quarters were seen once. The CDR3 has 14 residues. Germline CDR1 and CDR2: SGHKS and YYEKEE (reference sequence). V lost 3 bases, J lost 4 bases, and 6 bases stayed unmatched. The specimen sequenced was PBMCs. The receptor was isolated from a woman aged 40 to 55 in good health. Some clones in this sample may be carry-over from other donors' samples. The V gene is TRBV5-5, the J gene TRBJ2-7; 8 bases agree with TRBD2. The CDR3 nucleotides are TGTGCCAGCAGCTCTCCCCGGGGGGGATACGAGCAGTACTTC. Residues: CASSSPRGGYEQYF.